This T cell receptor beta chain was sequenced during a study of response to subunit inactivated influenza vaccine. In this sample, this clonotype turned up many times. A read error may produce the germline difference seen at one junction end. Germline V lookup: CDR1 SGHRS, CDR2 YFSETQ. CDR3 length equals 13 residues. TCRdb fed the RT-PCR reads into MiXCR, producing one record per CDR3 protein. The profile shows hundreds of thousands of distinct CDR3 sequences, 11% of them singletons. This specimen was PBMCs from blood, taken around seven weeks after vaccination. The J gene is TRBJ2-5, the V gene TRBV5-1; D is undetermined. The origin of this receptor is a man aged 45-65 years who received an inactivated influenza vaccine. CDR3 residues: CASSLRAEETQYF. The CDR3 DNA sequence: TGTGCCAGCAGTTTAAGGGCAGAAGAGACCCAGTACTTC.